The following is a T cell receptor beta chain sequence with its context. This clone was counted a single time. Its antigen is unknown. At one of its ends the junction is not consistent with the germline gene, which may arise from a read error. The CDR3 covers 18 residues, taking in both the cysteine and the phenylalanine. This entry keeps only the CDR3 DNA: 54 bases, framed from base 1. Based on the germline V gene, the CDR1 and CDR2 sequences are SGHVS and FQNEAQ. This record comes from a study of control samples from healthy donors and cancer patients (dated by TCRdb to about 2020). Libraries were built with the immunoSEQ multiplex PCR assay. TCRdb obtained this table from immuneACCESS and retained in-frame rearrangements with V and J assigned. These tables miss some clones; where compared with another copy, unresolved V genes account for less than half of the shortfall, and the remainder is unexplained. The sample table records 110,000 to 150,000 clones; approximately 91% of these occur just once. Of the sample, less than 5.5% is held by the ten largest clones.

The chain links TRBV7-8 with TRBJ1-3, with an unclear D gene assignment. Sequencing was carried out using blood. This clonotype was sampled from a man aged 25 to 40 in good health. CDR3 reads: CASSLVRLSQRQRNTIYF. The nucleotides read TGTGCCAGCAGCTTAGTAAGATTATCCCAACGTCAAAGAAATACCATATATTTT.